The source of this TCR beta chain is a study of beta chain features in type 1 diabetes. This CDR3 has 14 residues. Trimming removed 3 bases from V and 5 bases from J; junction bases left unmatched: 4. Germline V CDR1 and CDR2: SGDLS, YYNGEE. As every portion of the isolated RNA was reverse transcribed, the sequencing read expressed TCRB transcripts. Assay used: immunoSEQ multiplex PCR; TCRdb lists only in-frame clones, some missing. Of under 400,000 clones listed, less than 20% are singletons. This TCR derives from a woman aged 18-29 years in good health. The V call is TRBV9, the J call TRBJ2-5; 10 bases map to TRBD1. Input material: naive CD4+ T cells from blood. The CDR3 nucleotides are TGTGCCAGCAGCGAGGGACAGGGGCGGGAGACCCAGTACTTC. Its protein is CASSEGQGRETQYF.